Shown below are 5 T cell receptor beta chains from a single sample sequenced in a study of chemoradiotherapy in HPV16-positive cancers. Profiling relied on immunoSEQ multiplex PCR, and the TCRdb table lists in-frame clones only, not all of them. The table has approximately 10,000 clones, about three quarters seen once. This sample was obtained from a patient who underwent chemoradiotherapy. Receptors originate from a human donor with HPV-associated anogenital cancer.

The chain couples TRBV5-1 to TRBJ2-2; 8 bases match TRBD1. The germline CDR1 and CDR2 sequences are SGHRS and YFSETQ. CDR3 length: 16 amino acids. V shed 4 bases and J 5 bases; nucleotides not matched to a gene: 10. CDR3 sequence reads: CASSGIWTGRTGELFF. DNA for the CDR3: TGCGCCAGCAGCGGAATTTGGACAGGGAGAACCGGGGAGCTGTTTTTT. Using reference TRBV5-1 and TRBJ2-2 for the parts outside the CDR3, the full variable domain is KAGVTQTPRYLIKTRGQQVTLSCSPISGHRSVSWYQQTPGQGLQFLFEYFSETQRNKGNFPGRFSGRQFSNSRSEMNVSTLELGDSALYLCASSGIWTGRTGELFFGEGSRLTVL.

As for this clone: One junction end does not reproduce the germline sequence, and a read error may be involved. V is TRBV7-7 and J is TRBJ1-1; the D is unclear. CDR3 size: 13 residues. Germline lookup yields CDR1 SSHAT and CDR2 FNYEAQ (reference sequence). The CDR3 reads CASSLDYNTEAFF. The CDR3 DNA reads as TGTGCTAGCAGCTTAGATTATAACACTGAAGCTTTCTTT.

V and J are TRBV6-6 and TRBJ2-3; a weak D match, TRBD1 (6 bases). This CDR3 comprises 16 residues. The V gene lost 7 bases and the J gene lost 0 bases, with 17 bases spanning the gap. Per germline, CDR1 MNHNY and CDR2 SVGAGI (reference sequence). CDR3 amino acids: CASIYTQGSSTDTQYF. CDR3 in DNA: TGTGCCAGCATCTACACCCAGGGGTCTAGCACAGATACGCAGTATTTT.

The V gene is TRBV7-2, the J gene TRBJ2-1; D is undetermined. The CDR3 is 14 residues long. Trimming left V 4 bases short and J 5 bases short, with 12 bases between. Germline CDR1 and CDR2: SGHTA and FQGNSA. CDR3 sequence (DNA): TGTGCCAGCAGCTCCGGGTCCTGGGACAATGAGCAGTTCTTC. Protein product: CASSSGSWDNEQFF.

This clone was found once. The chain joins TRBV30 to TRBJ2-1; no firm D call. V was shortened by 2 bases and J by 0 bases, with 14 bases between the two germline ends. CDR1 GTSNPN and CDR2 SVGIG come from the germline V gene (reference sequence). The CDR3 length is 16 residues. CDR3 DNA sequence: TGTGCCTGGAGTAACAAGGCAGAGAGCTCCTACAATGAGCAGTTCTTC. Its protein is CAWSNKAESSYNEQFF. Full variable domain (outside the CDR3, taken from reference TRBV30 and TRBJ2-1): SQTIHQWPATLVQPVGSPLSLECTVEGTSNPNLYWYRQAAGRGLQLLFYSVGIGQISSEVPQNLSASRPQDRQFILSSKKLLLSDSGFYLCAWSNKAESSYNEQFFGPGTRLTVL.